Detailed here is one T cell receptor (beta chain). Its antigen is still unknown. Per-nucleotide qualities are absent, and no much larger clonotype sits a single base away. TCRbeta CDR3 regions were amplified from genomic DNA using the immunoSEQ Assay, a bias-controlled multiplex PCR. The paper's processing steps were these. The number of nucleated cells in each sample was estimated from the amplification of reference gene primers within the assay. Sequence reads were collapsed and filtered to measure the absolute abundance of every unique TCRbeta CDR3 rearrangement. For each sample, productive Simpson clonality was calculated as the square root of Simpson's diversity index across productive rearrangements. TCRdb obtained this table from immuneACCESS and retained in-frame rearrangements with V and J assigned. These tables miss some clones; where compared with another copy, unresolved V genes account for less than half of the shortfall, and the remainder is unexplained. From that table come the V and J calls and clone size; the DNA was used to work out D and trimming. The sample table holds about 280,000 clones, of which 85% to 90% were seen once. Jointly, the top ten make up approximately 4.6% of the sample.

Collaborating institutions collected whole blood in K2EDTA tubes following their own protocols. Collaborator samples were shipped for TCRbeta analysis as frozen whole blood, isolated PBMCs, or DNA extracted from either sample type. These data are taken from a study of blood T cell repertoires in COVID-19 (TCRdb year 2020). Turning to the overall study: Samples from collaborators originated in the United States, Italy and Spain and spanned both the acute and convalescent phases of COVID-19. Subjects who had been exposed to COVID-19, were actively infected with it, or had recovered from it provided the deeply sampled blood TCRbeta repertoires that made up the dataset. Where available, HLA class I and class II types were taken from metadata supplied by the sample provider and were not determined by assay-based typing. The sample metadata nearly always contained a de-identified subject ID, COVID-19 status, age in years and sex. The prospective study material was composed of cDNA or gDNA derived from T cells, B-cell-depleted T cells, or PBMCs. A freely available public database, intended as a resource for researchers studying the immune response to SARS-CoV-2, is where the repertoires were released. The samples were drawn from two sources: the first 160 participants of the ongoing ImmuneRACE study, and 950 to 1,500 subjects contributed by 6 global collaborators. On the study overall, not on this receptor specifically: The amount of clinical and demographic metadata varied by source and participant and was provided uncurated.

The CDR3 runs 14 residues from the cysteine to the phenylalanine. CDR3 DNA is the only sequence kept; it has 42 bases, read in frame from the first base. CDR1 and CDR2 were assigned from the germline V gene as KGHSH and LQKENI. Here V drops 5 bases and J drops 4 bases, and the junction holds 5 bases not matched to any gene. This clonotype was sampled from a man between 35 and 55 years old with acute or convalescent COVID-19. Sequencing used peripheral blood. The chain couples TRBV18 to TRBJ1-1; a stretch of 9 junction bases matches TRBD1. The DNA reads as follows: TGTGCCAGCTCATCAACAGGGGGCGCCACTGAAGCTTTCTTT. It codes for CASSSTGGATEAFF.